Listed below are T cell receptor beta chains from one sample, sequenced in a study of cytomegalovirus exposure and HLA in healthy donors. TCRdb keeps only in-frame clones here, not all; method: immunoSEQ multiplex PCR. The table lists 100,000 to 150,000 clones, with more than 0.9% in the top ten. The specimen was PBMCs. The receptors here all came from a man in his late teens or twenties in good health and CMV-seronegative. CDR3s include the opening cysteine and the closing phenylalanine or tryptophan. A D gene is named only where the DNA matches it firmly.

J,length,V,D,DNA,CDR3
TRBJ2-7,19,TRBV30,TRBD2,TGTGCCTGGAGTGTAAGCAATCGAGGACTAGCGGGTTTTGCCTACGAGCAGTACTTC,CAWSVSNRGLAGFAYEQYF
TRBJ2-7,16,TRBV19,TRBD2,TGTGCCAGTAGCCCGGCAGGGGGACTAGCATCTTACGAGCAGTACTTC,CASSPAGGLASYEQYF
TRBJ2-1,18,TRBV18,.,TGTGCCAGCTCACCGCTAGCCCTCTCCGGGTTTTCCTACAATGAGCAGTTCTTC,CASSPLALSGFSYNEQFF
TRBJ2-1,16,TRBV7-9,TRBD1,TGTGCCAGCAGCTTACCGGGACAGGGGCCTGACAATGAGCAGTTCTTC,CASSLPGQGPDNEQFF
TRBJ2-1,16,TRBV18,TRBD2,TGTGCCAGCTCACCACGAGAGCGGGGCTCCTACAATGAGCAGTTCTTC,CASSPRERGSYNEQFF
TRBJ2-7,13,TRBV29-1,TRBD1,TGCAGCGTTGAGACGGACAGGGGCTACGAGCAGTACTTC,CSVETDRGYEQYF
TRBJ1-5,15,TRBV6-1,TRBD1,TGTGCCAGCAGTGAGGGACAGGGGGCGTTTCAGCCCCAGCATTTT,CASSEGQGAFQPQHF
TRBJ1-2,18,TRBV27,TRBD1,TGTGCCAGCAGTTTGGCCGGGACAGGCCCAATATACAACTATGGCTACACCTTC,CASSLAGTGPIYNYGYTF
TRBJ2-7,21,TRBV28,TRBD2,TGTGCCAGCAGTTTAACCCGGTTTGAAACTATACTAGCGGGAACATTCTACGAGCAGTACTTC,CASSLTRFETILAGTFYEQYF
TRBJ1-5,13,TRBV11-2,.,TGTGCCAGCAGCCCACAGGGTAACCAGCCCCAGCATTTT,CASSPQGNQPQHF
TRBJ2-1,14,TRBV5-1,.,TGCGCCAGCAGCTTGGCTAGCTCCTACAATGAGCAGTTCTTC,CASSLASSYNEQFF
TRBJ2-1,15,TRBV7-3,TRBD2,TGTGCCAGCAGCCTTAGCGGGGGGGCCCTTAACGAGCAGTTCTTC,CASSLSGGALNEQFF
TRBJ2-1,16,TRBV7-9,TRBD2,TGTGCCAGCAGCCCGCCTAGCGGGAGCGGTTACAATGAGCAGTTCTTC,CASSPPSGSGYNEQFF
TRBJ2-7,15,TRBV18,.,TGTGCCAGCTCACCCAGACAGCAAGGCCTCTACGAGCAGTACTTC,CASSPRQQGLYEQYF
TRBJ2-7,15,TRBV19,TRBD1,TGTGCCAGCAGTAAAGACAGGGGGTACTCCTACGAGCAGTACTTC,CASSKDRGYSYEQYF
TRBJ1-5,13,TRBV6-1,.,TGTGCCAGCCAGATCGGGGACTTCCTGCCCCAGCATTTT,CASQIGDFLPQHF
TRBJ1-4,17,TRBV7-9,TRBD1,TGTGCCAGCAGCAAACGGACAGGGGGATCGACTAATGAAAAACTGTTTTTT,CASSKRTGGSTNEKLFF
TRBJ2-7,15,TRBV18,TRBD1,TGTGCCAGCTCACCACCGAGGACAGGGCCCTACGAGCAGTACTTC,CASSPPRTGPYEQYF
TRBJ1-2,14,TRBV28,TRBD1,TGTGCCAGCAGTTTGTACCGGGACAGCTATGGCTACACCTTC,CASSLYRDSYGYTF
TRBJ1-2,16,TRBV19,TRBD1,TGTGCCAGTAGTAGGACAGGGGGCGAAAGTGGAAATGGCTACACCTTC,CASSRTGGESGNGYTF
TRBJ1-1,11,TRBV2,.,TGTGCCAGCAGTGAATCTAAAAAAGCTTTCTTT,CASSESKKAFF
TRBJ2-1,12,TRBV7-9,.,TGTGCCAGCAGCCCGACTAGGGATGAGCAGTTCTTC,CASSPTRDEQFF
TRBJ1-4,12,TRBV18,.,TGTGCCAGCTCACCTCAGGATGAAAAACTGTTTTTT,CASSPQDEKLFF
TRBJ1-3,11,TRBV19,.,TGTGCCAGTAAGAGGGAAAACACCATATATTTT,CASKRENTIYF
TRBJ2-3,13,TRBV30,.,TGTGCCTGGAGTTTTCAGGGCACAGATACGCAGTATTTT,CAWSFQGTDTQYF
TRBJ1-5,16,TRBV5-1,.,TGCGCCAGCAGCCCGACGGGGGTCGGGAGCAATCAGCCCCAGCATTTT,CASSPTGVGSNQPQHF
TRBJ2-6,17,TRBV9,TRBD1,TGTGCCAGCAGCGAAACAGGGGGCGCGAGTGGGGCCAACGTCCTGACTTTC,CASSETGGASGANVLTF
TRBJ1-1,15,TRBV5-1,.,TGCGCCAGCAGCTTGGTGCAGGGGAGGGACACTGAAGCTTTCTTT,CASSLVQGRDTEAFF